The rows below give T cell receptor beta chains drawn from one sample of a study of immune evolution from preneoplasia to lung adenocarcinoma. Some clones are missing from TCRdb's copy, which holds only in-frame ones; the method was immunoSEQ multiplex PCR. The table records 4,500 to 7,000 clones, around 69% of them present only once. Sequencing was performed on FFPE adjacent normal lung tissue. The receptor source for this set is a person aged 80 or older with lung adenocarcinoma. Both conserved end residues are part of each CDR3. Fields, in order: J gene, D gene, clone size, V gene, CDR3 DNA, CDR3 protein. The D gene is left open where the match is weak. Size values are once, few and many counts, or a class for expanded clones, and some rows have none.

>TRBJ1-1|.|few|TRBV4-3
TGCGCCAGCAGCCAAGATTGGGCAGGGAGGTCTAACACTGAAGCTTTCTTT
CASSQDWAGRSNTEAFF
>TRBJ2-7|TRBD1|.|TRBV6-5
TGTGCCAGCAGTCCGGGACAGGGGTCCTACGAGCAGTACTTC
CASSPGQGSYEQYF
>TRBJ2-5|.|few|TRBV6-1
TGTGCCAGAGCCCTCCGACGCGAACAAGAGACCCAGTACTTC
CARALRREQETQYF
>TRBJ2-3|.|.|TRBV4-3
TGCGCCAGCAGCCAAGACGGGGCGGACATTACTAACACAGATACGCAGTATTTT
CASSQDGADITNTDTQYF
>TRBJ2-6|.|.|TRBV6-5
TGTGCCAGCAGCTCTTCTGGGGCCAACGTCCTGACTTTC
CASSSSGANVLTF
>TRBJ1-1|.|.|TRBV11-3
TGTGCCAGCAGCCTCGGGGGGGCGGTGGGTAACACTGAAGCTTTCTTT
CASSLGGAVGNTEAFF
>TRBJ2-1|TRBD2|.|TRBV7-3
TGTGCCAGCAGCCCTAGCGGGGGGTTCTCCTACAATGAGCAGTTCTTC
CASSPSGGFSYNEQFF
>TRBJ1-2|TRBD1|.|TRBV9
TGTGCCAGCAGCGTAGAAGGCAGGGGGCTCAATGGCTACACCTTC
CASSVEGRGLNGYTF
>TRBJ1-1|.|.|TRBV5-6
TGTGCCAGCAGCTCGCAAACTGAAGCTTTCTTT
CASSSQTEAFF
>TRBJ1-2|.|few|TRBV11-2
TGTGCCAGCAGCTTAGTAGGGGCAGGACCTAACTATGGCTACACCTTC
CASSLVGAGPNYGYTF
>TRBJ1-2|.|few|TRBV4-3
TGCGCCAGCAGCCAGCACGAGGGTTTCTATGGCTACACCTTC
CASSQHEGFYGYTF
>TRBJ2-3|.|.|TRBV11-3
TGTGCCAGCAGCACCCGACAGGGGAGGGCAGATACGCAGTATTTT
CASSTRQGRADTQYF
>TRBJ2-3|.|.|TRBV11-3
TGTGCCAGCAGCTACTCAGGGGTAGATACGCAGTATTTT
CASSYSGVDTQYF
>TRBJ2-2|TRBD2|.|TRBV29-1
TGCAGCGTTGCTACTAGCGGGGACACCGGGGAGCTGTTTTTT
CSVATSGDTGELFF
>TRBJ1-6|.|.|TRBV2
TGTGCCAGCTCCCTGGACAGCTCCTATAATTCACCCCTCCACTTT
CASSLDSSYNSPLHF
>TRBJ1-2|.|.|TRBV7-2
TGTGCCAGCAGCTTAGTAGGGACTTGGAGCTACACCTTC
CASSLVGTWSYTF
>TRBJ1-4|.|.|TRBV2
TGTGCCAGCACCCTAGGCCCGGGTGAAAAACTGTTTTTT
CASTLGPGEKLFF
>TRBJ1-1|.|.|TRBV4-2
TGTGCCAGCAGCCAAGAAGTGAGTACAGGGCGGACTGAAGCTTTCTTT
CASSQEVSTGRTEAFF
>TRBJ1-6|.|once|TRBV4-2
TGTGCCGACCAGGGACAAATTAATTCACCCCTCCACTTT
CADQGQINSPLHF
>TRBJ1-2|.|.|TRBV29-1
TGCAGCGTGGACAGATCAGGTGGCTACACCTTC
CSVDRSGGYTF
>TRBJ2-7|TRBD2|.|TRBV7-9
TGTGCCAGCAGCTTACCCCAGGGAGGGACGGGCGAGCAGTACTTC
CASSLPQGGTGEQYF
>TRBJ1-4|.|.|TRBV28
TGTGCCAGCAGTTTAGGTGGGAACGTTAATGAAAAACTGTTTTTT
CASSLGGNVNEKLFF
>TRBJ1-2|.|.|TRBV29-1
TGCAGCGTTTATTGGGCGGGGAACGGTGGCTACACCTTC
CSVYWAGNGGYTF
>TRBJ2-7|TRBD1|.|TRBV7-2
TGTGCCAGCAGCGTCCACGGACAGGGGTACGAGCAGTACTTC
CASSVHGQGYEQYF
>TRBJ1-5|.|.|TRBV6-1
TGTGCCAGCAGTGAAGCAGGGAACAATCAGCCCCAGCATTTT
CASSEAGNNQPQHF
>TRBJ2-3|.|.|TRBV4-3
TGCGCCAGCAGCCAAGAAATGGTTCGCGGAGATACGCAGTATTTT
CASSQEMVRGDTQYF
>TRBJ2-3|TRBD1|.|TRBV18
TGTGCCAGCTCACCACTTTTGCCGGGACAGGGGGCCGCAGATACGCAGTATTTT
CASSPLLPGQGAADTQYF
>TRBJ2-1|.|.|TRBV6-5
TGTGCCAGCAGTTATGGTGGGTCGGGAGAGCAGTTCTTC
CASSYGGSGEQFF
>TRBJ2-1|.|.|TRBV18
TGTGCCAGCTCAAACGTTTACAATGAGCAGTTCTTC
CASSNVYNEQFF
>TRBJ1-2|TRBD1|.|TRBV29-1
TGCAGCGTTGAGGGACAGGGGTTTTACGGCTACACCTTC
CSVEGQGFYGYTF
>TRBJ2-5|.|.|TRBV7-2
TGTGCCAGCAGCTCTTTAGCGTCCTCGGAGACCCAGTACTTC
CASSSLASSETQYF
>TRBJ2-1|.|.|TRBV6-4
TGTGCCAGCAGTGACGAGACACATGGGGCTCGGTTCTTC
CASSDETHGARFF
>TRBJ1-1|.|few|TRBV4-1
TGCGCCAGCAGCCAAGGGCCCGACACGAACACTGAAGCTTTCTTT
CASSQGPDTNTEAFF
>TRBJ2-6|.|.|TRBV4-1
TGCGCCAGCAGCCCCTCGGGGCACCGGGCCTCTGGGGCCAACGTCCTGACTTTC
CASSPSGHRASGANVLTF
>TRBJ1-2|.|.|TRBV18
TGTGCCAGCTCAAAGTTGGAAGGGCCCAGACAGAACTATGGCTACACCTTC
CASSKLEGPRQNYGYTF
>TRBJ2-5|TRBD2|.|TRBV7-2
TGTGCCAGCAGCTTGACTAGCGTAGAAGAGACCCAGTACTTC
CASSLTSVEETQYF